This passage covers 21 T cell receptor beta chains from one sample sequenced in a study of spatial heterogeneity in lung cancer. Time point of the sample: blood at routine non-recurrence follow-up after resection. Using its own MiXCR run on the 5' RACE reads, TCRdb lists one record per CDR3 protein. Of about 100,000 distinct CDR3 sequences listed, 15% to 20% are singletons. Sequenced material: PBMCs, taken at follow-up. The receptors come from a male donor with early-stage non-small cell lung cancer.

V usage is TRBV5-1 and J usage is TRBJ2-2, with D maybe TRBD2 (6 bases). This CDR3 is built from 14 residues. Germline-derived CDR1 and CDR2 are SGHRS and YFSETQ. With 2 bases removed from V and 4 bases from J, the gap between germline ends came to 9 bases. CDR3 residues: CASSFIGSTGELFF. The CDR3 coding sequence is TGCGCCAGCAGCTTTATCGGGAGCACCGGGGAGCTGTTTTTT. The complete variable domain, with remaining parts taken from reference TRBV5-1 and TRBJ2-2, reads KAGVTQTPRYLIKTRGQQVTLSCSPISGHRSVSWYQQTPGQGLQFLFEYFSETQRNKGNFPGRFSGRQFSNSRSEMNVSTLELGDSALYLCASSFIGSTGELFFGEGSRLTVL.

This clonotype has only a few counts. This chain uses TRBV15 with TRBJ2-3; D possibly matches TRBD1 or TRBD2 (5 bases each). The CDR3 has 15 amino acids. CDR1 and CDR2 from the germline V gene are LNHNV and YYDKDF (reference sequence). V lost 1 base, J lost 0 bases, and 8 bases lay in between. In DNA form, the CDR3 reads TGTGCCACCAGCAGAGGTGGGGGTAGCACAGATACGCAGTATTTT. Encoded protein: CATSRGGGSTDTQYF.

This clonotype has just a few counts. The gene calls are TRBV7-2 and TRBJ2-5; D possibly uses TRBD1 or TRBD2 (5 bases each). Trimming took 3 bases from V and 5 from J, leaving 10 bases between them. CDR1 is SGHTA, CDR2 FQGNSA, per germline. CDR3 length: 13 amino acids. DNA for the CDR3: TGTGCCAGCAGCTTCCGGGACGGCGAGACCCAGTACTTC. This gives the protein CASSFRDGETQYF. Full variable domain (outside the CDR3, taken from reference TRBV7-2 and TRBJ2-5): GAGVSQSPSNKVTEKGKDVELRCDPISGHTALYWYRQSLGQGLEFLIYFQGNSAPDKSGLPSDRFSAERTGGSVSTLTIQRTQQEDSAVYLCASSFRDGETQYFGPGTRLLVL.

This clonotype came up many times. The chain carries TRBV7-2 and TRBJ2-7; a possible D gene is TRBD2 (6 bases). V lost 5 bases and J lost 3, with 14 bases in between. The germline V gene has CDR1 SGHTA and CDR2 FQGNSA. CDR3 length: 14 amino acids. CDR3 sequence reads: CASSKSRDFYEQYF. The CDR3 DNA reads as TGTGCCAGCAGCAAAAGCCGGGACTTCTACGAGCAGTACTTC.

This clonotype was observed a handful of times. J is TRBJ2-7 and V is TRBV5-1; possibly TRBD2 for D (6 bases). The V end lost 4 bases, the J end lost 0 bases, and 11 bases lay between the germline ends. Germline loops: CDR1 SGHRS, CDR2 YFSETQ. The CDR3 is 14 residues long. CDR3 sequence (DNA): TGCGCCAGCAGCCCGGGACTCGTCTCCTACGAGCAGTACTTC. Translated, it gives CASSPGLVSYEQYF. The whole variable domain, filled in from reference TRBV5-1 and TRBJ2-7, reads KAGVTQTPRYLIKTRGQQVTLSCSPISGHRSVSWYQQTPGQGLQFLFEYFSETQRNKGNFPGRFSGRQFSNSRSEMNVSTLELGDSALYLCASSPGLVSYEQYFGPGTRLTVT.

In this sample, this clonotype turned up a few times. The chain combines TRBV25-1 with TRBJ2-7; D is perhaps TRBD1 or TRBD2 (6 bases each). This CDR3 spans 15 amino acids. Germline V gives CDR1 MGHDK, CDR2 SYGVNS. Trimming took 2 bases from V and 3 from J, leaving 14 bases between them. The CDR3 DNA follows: TGTGCCAGCAGTGAAGGGGGGTCGGACAGCTACGAGCAGTACTTC. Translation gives CASSEGGSDSYEQYF.

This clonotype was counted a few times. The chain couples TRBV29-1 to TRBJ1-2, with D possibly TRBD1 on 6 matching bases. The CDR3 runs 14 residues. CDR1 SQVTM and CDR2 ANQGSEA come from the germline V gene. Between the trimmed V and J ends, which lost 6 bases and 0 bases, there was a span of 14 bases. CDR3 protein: CSVRGGQSNYGYTF. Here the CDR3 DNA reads TGCAGCGTCCGAGGGGGTCAGTCTAACTATGGCTACACCTTC.

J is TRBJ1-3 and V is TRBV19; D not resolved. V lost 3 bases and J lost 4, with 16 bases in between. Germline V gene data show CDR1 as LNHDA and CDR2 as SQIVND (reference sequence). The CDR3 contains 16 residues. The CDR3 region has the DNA TGTGCCAGTAGTATCGGCTCTGGGCTTCAGGGAAACACCATATATTTT. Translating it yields CASSIGSGLQGNTIYF.

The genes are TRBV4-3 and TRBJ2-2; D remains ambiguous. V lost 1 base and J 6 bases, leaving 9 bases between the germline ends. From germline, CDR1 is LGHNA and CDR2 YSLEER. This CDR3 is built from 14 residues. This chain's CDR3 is CASSQGVPPGELFF. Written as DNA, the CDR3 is TGCGCCAGCAGCCAAGGAGTTCCCCCCGGGGAGCTGTTTTTT.

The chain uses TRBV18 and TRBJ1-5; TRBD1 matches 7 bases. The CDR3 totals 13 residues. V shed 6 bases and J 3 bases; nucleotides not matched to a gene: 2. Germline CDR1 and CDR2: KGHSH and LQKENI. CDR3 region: CASSGQANQPQHF. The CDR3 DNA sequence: TGTGCCAGCTCCGGACAGGCCAATCAGCCCCAGCATTTT.

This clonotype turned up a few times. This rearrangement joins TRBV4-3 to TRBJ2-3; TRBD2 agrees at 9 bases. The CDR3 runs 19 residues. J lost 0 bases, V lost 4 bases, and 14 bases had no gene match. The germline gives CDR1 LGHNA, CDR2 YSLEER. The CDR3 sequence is CASSPLSASGVSSTDTQYF. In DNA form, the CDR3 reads TGCGCCAGCAGCCCCTTATCGGCTAGCGGGGTGTCTAGCACAGATACGCAGTATTTT.

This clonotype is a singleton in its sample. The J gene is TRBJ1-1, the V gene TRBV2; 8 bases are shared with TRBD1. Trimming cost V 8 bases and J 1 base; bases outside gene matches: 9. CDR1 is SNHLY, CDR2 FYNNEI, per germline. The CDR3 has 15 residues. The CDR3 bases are TGTGCCAGCGACCGCCGGGACAGGAGGAACACTGAAGCTTTCTTT. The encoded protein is CASDRRDRRNTEAFF.

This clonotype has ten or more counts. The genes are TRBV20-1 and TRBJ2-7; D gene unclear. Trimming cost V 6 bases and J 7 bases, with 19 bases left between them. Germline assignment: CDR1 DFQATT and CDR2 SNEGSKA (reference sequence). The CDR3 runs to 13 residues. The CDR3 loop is CSATSITSWEQYF. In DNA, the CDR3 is TGCAGTGCAACGTCCATCACCTCATGGGAGCAGTACTTC.

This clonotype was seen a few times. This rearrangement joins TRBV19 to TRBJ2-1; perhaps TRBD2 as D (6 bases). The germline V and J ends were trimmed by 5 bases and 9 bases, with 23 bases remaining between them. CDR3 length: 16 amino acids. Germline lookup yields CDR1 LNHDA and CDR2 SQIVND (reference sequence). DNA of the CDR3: TGTGCCAGTAGTCAAACCGGGAGTCCGCCGTATGGTGAGCAGTTCTTC. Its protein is CASSQTGSPPYGEQFF.

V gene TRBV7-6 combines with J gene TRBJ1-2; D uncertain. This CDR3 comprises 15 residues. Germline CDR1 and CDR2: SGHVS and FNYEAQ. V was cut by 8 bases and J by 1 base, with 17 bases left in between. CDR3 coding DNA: TGTGCCAGCGCCCTCGTTCCCCAGAATAACTATGGCTACACCTTC. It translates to CASALVPQNNYGYTF.

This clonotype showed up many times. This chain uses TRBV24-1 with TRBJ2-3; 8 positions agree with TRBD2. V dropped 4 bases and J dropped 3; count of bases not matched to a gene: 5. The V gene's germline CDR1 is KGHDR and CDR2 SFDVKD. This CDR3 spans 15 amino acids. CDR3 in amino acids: CATSDFASGTDTQYF. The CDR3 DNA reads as TGTGCCACCAGTGACTTTGCTAGCGGGACAGATACGCAGTATTTT.

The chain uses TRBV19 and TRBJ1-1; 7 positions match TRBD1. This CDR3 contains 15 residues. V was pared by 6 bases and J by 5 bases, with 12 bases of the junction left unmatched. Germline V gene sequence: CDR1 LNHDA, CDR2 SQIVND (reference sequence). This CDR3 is CASSLHDRVATEAFF. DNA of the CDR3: TGTGCCAGTAGCCTACACGACAGGGTCGCGACTGAAGCTTTCTTT.

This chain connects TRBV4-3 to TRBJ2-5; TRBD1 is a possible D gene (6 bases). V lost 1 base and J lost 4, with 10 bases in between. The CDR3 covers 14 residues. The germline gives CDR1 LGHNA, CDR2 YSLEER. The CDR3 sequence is CASSQGVRGETQYF. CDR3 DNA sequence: TGCGCCAGCAGCCAAGGGGTCAGGGGAGAGACCCAGTACTTC.

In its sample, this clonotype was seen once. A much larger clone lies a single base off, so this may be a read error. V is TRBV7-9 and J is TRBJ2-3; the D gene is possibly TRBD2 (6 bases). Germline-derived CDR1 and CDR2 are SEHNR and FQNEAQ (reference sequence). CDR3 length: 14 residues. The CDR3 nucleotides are TGTGTCAGCAGCTTAAGGACTAACACAGATACGCAGTATTTT. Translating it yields CVSSLRTNTDTQYF.

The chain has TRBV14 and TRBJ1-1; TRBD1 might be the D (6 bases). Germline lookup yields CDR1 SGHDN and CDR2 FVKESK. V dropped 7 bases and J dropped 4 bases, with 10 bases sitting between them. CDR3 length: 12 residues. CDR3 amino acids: CASKGGTTEAFF. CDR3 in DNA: TGTGCCAGCAAAGGGGGGACCACTGAAGCTTTCTTT.

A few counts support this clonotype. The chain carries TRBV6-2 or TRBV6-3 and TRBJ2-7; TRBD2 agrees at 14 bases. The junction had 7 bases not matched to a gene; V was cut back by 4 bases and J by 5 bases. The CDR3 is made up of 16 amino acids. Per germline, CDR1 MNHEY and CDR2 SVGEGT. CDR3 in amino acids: CASSSGTSGGADEQYV. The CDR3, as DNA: TGTGCCAGCAGTTCCGGGACTAGCGGGGGAGCAGACGAGCAGTACGTC.